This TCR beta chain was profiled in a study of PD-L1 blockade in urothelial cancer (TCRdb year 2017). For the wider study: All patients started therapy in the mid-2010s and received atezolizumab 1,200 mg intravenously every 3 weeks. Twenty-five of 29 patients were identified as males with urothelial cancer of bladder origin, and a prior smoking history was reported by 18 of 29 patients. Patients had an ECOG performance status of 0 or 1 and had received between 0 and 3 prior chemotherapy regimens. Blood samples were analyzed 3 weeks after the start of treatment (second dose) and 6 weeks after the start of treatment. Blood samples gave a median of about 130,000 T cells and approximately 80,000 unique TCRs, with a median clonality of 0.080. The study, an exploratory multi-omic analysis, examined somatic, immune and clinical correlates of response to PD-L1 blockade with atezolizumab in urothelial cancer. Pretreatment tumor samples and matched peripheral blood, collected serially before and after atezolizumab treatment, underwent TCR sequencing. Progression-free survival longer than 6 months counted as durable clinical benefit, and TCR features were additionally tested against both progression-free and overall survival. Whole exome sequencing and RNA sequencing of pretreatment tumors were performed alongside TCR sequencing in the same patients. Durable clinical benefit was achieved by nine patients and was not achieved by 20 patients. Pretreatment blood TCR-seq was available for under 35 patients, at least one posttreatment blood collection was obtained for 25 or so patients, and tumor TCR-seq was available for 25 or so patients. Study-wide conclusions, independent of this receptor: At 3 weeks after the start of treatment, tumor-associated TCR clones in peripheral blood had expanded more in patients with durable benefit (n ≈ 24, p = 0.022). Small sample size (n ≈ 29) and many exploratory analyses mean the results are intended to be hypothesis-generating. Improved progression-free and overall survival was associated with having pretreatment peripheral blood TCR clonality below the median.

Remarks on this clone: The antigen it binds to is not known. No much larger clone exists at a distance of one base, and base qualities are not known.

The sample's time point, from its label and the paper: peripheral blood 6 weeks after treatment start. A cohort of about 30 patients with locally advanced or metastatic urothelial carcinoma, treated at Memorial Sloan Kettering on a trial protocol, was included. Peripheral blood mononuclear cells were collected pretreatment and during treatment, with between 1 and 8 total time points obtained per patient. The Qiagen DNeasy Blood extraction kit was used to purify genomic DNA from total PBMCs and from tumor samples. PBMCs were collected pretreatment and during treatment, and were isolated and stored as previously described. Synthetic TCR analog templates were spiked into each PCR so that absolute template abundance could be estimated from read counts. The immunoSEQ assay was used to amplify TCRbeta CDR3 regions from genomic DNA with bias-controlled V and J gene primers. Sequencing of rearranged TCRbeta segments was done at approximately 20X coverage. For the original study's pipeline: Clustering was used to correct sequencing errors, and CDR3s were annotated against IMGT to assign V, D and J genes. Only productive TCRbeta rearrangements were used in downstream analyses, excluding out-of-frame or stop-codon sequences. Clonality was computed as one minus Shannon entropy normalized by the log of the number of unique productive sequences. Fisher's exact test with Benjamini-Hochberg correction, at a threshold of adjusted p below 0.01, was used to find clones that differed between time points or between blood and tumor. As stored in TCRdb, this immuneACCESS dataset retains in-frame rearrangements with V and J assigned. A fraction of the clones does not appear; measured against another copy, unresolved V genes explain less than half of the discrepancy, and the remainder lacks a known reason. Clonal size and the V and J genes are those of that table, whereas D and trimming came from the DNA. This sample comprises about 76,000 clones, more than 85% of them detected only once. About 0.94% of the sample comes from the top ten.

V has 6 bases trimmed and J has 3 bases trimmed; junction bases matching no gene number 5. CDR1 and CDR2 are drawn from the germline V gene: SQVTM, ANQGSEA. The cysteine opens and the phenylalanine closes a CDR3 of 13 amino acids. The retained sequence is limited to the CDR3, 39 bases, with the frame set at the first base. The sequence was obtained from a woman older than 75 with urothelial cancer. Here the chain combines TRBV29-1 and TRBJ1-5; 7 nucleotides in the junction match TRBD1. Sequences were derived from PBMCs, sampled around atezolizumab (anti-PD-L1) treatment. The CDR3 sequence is CSVAGTDNQPQHF. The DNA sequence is TGCAGCGTGGCCGGGACAGACAATCAGCCCCAGCATTTT. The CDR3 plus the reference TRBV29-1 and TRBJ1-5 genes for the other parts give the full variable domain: SAVISQKPSRDICQRGTSLTIQCQVDSQVTMMFWYRQQPGQSLTLIATANQGSEATYESGFVIDKFPISRPNLTFSTLTVSNMSPEDSSIYLCSVAGTDNQPQHFGDGTRLSIL.